The 21 T cell receptor beta chains given below trace back to one sample, sequenced in a study of OX40 agonist ivuxolimab in advanced cancers. Assay used: immunoSEQ multiplex PCR; TCRdb lists only in-frame clones, some missing. Of 60,000 or so clones listed, more than 75% are singletons. Sequences were derived from CD4+ or CD8+ T cells sorted from blood, sampled in a trial of the OX40 agonist ivuxolimab. These receptors were obtained from an adult with an advanced solid tumor such as melanoma, head and neck, liver or kidney cancer.

This chain joins TRBV28 and TRBJ2-3, with D tentatively TRBD1 or TRBD2 (6 bases each). The CDR3 runs to 15 residues. Trimming pared 3 bases from V and 9 bases from J, leaving 19 bases between. Per germline, CDR1 MDHEN and CDR2 SYDVKM. CDR3 loop: CASSFGGPREATQYF. The CDR3 nucleotides are TGTGCCAGCAGTTTTGGGGGCCCTAGGGAGGCCACGCAGTATTTT.

The CDR3 loop is CASSLAGSGLFF. In nucleotides, the CDR3 is TGTGCCAGCAGCTTGGCGGGGTCGGGGCTGTTTTTT. The chain combines TRBV5-6 with TRBJ2-2; tentative D call: TRBD2 (5 bases). In germline, CDR1 is SGHDT, CDR2 YYEEEE. The V and J ends lost 0 bases and 13 bases respectively, with 10 bases between them. CDR3 size: 12 residues.

The CDR3 is CATSRTSGRAKNIQYF. The DNA for the CDR3 is TGTGCCACCAGCAGGACTAGCGGGAGGGCCAAAAACATTCAGTACTTC. The rearrangement uses TRBV15 and TRBJ2-4, with TRBD2 identical over 13 bases. CDR3 length equals 16 residues. CDR1 is LNHNV, CDR2 YYDKDF, per germline (reference sequence). V trimming: 3 bases; J trimming: 1 base; junction bases outside the gene matches: 0.

CDR3 sequence (DNA): TGTGCCAGCAGCTTAGGCGGTACAGCGAACTATGGCTACACCTTC. Protein sequence: CASSLGGTANYGYTF. The gene calls are TRBV7-4 and TRBJ1-2; D call uncertain. The length of the CDR3 is 15 residues. Germline V lookup: CDR1 SGHVT, CDR2 SQSDAQ. With 1 base removed from V and 2 bases from J, the gap between germline ends came to 11 bases.

The rearrangement links TRBV21-1 to TRBJ2-5. TRBV21-1 has pseudogene status. This CDR3 is built from 11 residues. The CDR3 nucleotides are TGTGCCAGCAGCAAACAGGGACGCCAGTACTTC. As protein: CASSKQGRQYF.

The gene calls are TRBV5-6 and TRBJ2-7, with 8 bases matching TRBD2. Per the germline V gene, CDR1 is SGHDT and CDR2 is YYEEEE. CDR3 length: 15 residues. The V and J ends lost 4 bases and 1 base, in that order; junction bases with no gene match: 7. The CDR3 loop reads CASSPPGGSSYEQYF. As DNA, the CDR3 is TGTGCCAGCAGCCCCCCGGGGGGGTCTTCCTACGAGCAGTACTTC. Supplemented by reference TRBV5-6 and TRBJ2-7, the full variable domain reads DAGVTQSPTHLIKTRGQQVTLRCSPKSGHDTVSWYQQALGQGPQFIFQYYEEEERQRGNFPDRFSGHQFPNYSSELNVNALLLGDSALYLCASSPPGGSSYEQYFGPGTRLTVT.

The chain carries TRBV5-6 and TRBJ1-2, with D uncertain. CDR3 length equals 14 residues. V lost 5 bases and J lost 4, with 15 bases in between. Germline lookup yields CDR1 SGHDT and CDR2 YYEEEE. CDR3: CASSLSGLGYGYTF. CDR3 DNA: TGTGCCAGCAGTCTTTCCGGTCTGGGCTATGGCTACACCTTC.

The CDR3 DNA follows: TGTGCCAGCAGCGCGGGACTAGCCTACGAGCAGTACTTC. Its protein is CASSAGLAYEQYF. The chain has TRBV9 and TRBJ2-7; 8 bases match TRBD2. The CDR3 has 13 residues. V gave up 3 bases and J gave up 2 bases; unmatched junction bases: 1. From germline, CDR1 is SGDLS and CDR2 YYNGEE.

This clone was seen once. The V call is TRBV7-2, the J call TRBJ2-6; D may be TRBD1 (6 bases). Germline values: CDR1 SGHTA, CDR2 FQGNSA. The length of the CDR3 is 18 residues. The germline V and J ends were trimmed by 0 bases and 0 bases, with 12 bases remaining between them. The CDR3 DNA is TGTGCCAGCAGCTTAGCCATACAGGGATCCTCTGGGGCCAACGTCCTGACTTTC. It codes for CASSLAIQGSSGANVLTF.

V and J are TRBV10-3 and TRBJ2-3; the D gene is possibly TRBD2 (5 bases). Germline V gene lookup returns CDR1 ENHRY and CDR2 SYGVKD. This CDR3 is built from 12 residues. V was cut by 2 bases and J by 5 bases, with 5 bases left in between. This CDR3 is CAISERGDTQYF. The CDR3 DNA reads as TGTGCCATCAGTGAGCGGGGAGATACGCAGTATTTT.

The genes are TRBV7-2 and TRBJ2-1; 12 bases map to TRBD2. The CDR3 covers 15 residues. Trimming cost V 4 bases and J 6 bases; bases outside gene matches: 4. Germline V gives CDR1 SGHTA, CDR2 FQGNSA. The CDR3 bases are TGTGCCAGCAGCTCCGGACTAGCGGGGACCAATGAGCAGTTCTTC. This sequence encodes CASSSGLAGTNEQFF.

This chain uses TRBV28 with TRBJ2-7, with a tentative D call TRBD1 (6 bases). CDR1 MDHEN and CDR2 SYDVKM come from the germline V gene. V was pared by 5 bases and J by 9 bases, with 20 bases between. The CDR3 is made up of 14 amino acids. CDR3 bases: TGTGCCAGCAGTATGGGTCAGACCCTACAGGGGCAGTACTTC. Translated: CASSMGQTLQGQYF.

This clone came up once. The chain carries TRBV5-1 and TRBJ2-3; D is undetermined. This CDR3 has 12 residues. Trimming took off 4 bases at V and 4 bases at J, with 7 bases between the two ends. Germline V CDR1 and CDR2: SGHRS, YFSETQ. In nucleotides, the CDR3 is TGCGCCAGCAGCAGAGTTGCAGATACGCAGTATTTT. It translates to CASSRVADTQYF.

The rearrangement links TRBV21-1 to TRBJ1-2; the DNA was not used to check the table's D call, TRBD1. TRBV21-1 is marked as a pseudogene. The CDR3 length is 13 residues. This CDR3 is CATRDRFNYGYTF. CDR3 sequence (DNA): TGTGCCACCCGTGACAGGTTCAACTATGGCTACACCTTC.

The chain recombines TRBV11-2 with TRBJ1-3; D is perhaps TRBD1 (5 bases). The germline CDR1 and CDR2 sequences are SGHAT and FQNNGV. V lost 5 bases and J lost 0, with 14 bases in between. This CDR3 contains 16 residues. DNA of the CDR3: TGTGCCAGCAGCGCCCTAGACAGTCACTCTGGAAACACCATATATTTT. Translating gives CASSALDSHSGNTIYF.

This sequence joins TRBV14 and TRBJ2-2; weak D call: TRBD1 (5 bases). This CDR3 has 15 residues. Germline V lookup: CDR1 SGHDN, CDR2 FVKESK. V was cut by 1 base and J by 1 base, with 7 bases left in between. CDR3 nucleotide sequence: TGTGCCAGCAGCCAAGGGCAGGGGAACACCGGGGAGCTGTTTTTT. This sequence encodes CASSQGQGNTGELFF.

The rearrangement joins TRBV14 to TRBJ2-1; 9 bases are shared with TRBD2. Unmatched junction bases numbered 4, after V lost 4 bases and J lost 9 bases. This CDR3 has 13 amino acids. The germline V gene has CDR1 SGHDN and CDR2 FVKESK. CDR3 in DNA: TGTGCCAGCAGCCTGCTGCGGGGGGGTGAGCAGTTCTTC. Amino acids: CASSLLRGGEQFF.

The V call is TRBV6-5, the J call TRBJ1-2, with TRBD1 identical over 7 bases. V shed 2 bases, J shed 6 bases, and the junction held 9 bases outside the gene matches. Per germline, CDR1 MNHEY and CDR2 SVGAGI. The CDR3 is made up of 15 amino acids. The CDR3 loop reads CASSYGQADVHGYTF. In nucleotides, the CDR3 is TGTGCCAGCAGTTACGGACAGGCGGATGTACATGGCTACACCTTC.

The rearrangement uses TRBV12-2 and TRBJ2-5; TRBD2, as called in the table, went unchecked against the DNA. TRBV12-2 constitutes a pseudogene. CDR3 length: 19 residues. The CDR3 sequence: CASRLRYGLAGGLRETQYF. DNA for the CDR3: TGTGCAAGTCGCTTAAGGTACGGGTTAGCGGGGGGACTTAGAGAGACCCAGTACTTC.

This rearrangement joins TRBV11-3 to TRBJ2-3; D ambiguous. CDR3 length equals 14 residues. Germline assignment: CDR1 SGHNT and CDR2 YENEEA. The V end was cut by 5 bases, the J end by 2 bases, with 11 bases between. The CDR3 spells CASSLRHLTDTQYF. CDR3 nucleotide sequence: TGTGCCAGCAGCCTCCGACATCTCACAGATACGCAGTATTTT.

This rearrangement joins TRBV5-5 to TRBJ1-3; 7 bases align to TRBD1. J lost 5 bases, V lost 2 bases, and 4 bases had no gene match. CDR3 length equals 14 residues. Germline CDR1 and CDR2: SGHKS and YYEKEE (reference sequence). The CDR3 loop is CASSFTGDRNTIYF. The CDR3 nucleotides are TGTGCCAGCAGCTTCACAGGGGACAGAAACACCATATATTTT.